This is a list of T cell receptor beta chains from one sample in a study of T cells in Graves' hyperthyroidism and ophthalmopathy. Each CDR3 protein gets one entry after TCRdb re-called the multiplex PCR reads with MiXCR. This sample carries hundreds of thousands of distinct CDR3 sequences, about 15% of them seen once, and the ten largest clones take 20% to 25%. The sample taken for sequencing was blood. Every receptor here comes from a woman between 25 and 40 years old with Graves' hyperthyroidism. Each CDR3 is given with its conserved first and last residue. D genes are given only for firm matches. Clone size is stated in some rows and not others, as once, few, many or a class when expanded.

d_gene	abundance	j_gene	v_gene	CDR3nt	CDR3aa
TRBD1	NA	TRBJ1-1	TRBV6-1	TGTGCCAGCAGCCCGGGACAGGGGAACGCTGAAGCTTTCTTT	CASSPGQGNAEAFF
TRBD2	many	TRBJ2-5	TRBV28	TGTGCCAGCAGTTTTCGACGGGAGGGGGTAGAGACCCAGTACTTC	CASSFRREGVETQYF
NA	NA	TRBJ1-3	TRBV6-1	TGTGCCAGCACCCCAAGAGGTAGGAGCTCTGGAAACACCATATATTTT	CASTPRGRSSGNTIYF
NA	many	TRBJ1-1	TRBV28	TGTGCCAGCAGTGGGGACACTGAAGCTTTCTTT	CASSGDTEAFF
NA	few	TRBJ1-6	TRBV7-9	TGTGCCAGCAGCTTAGACCGCGTGTTCTCACCCCTCCACTTT	CASSLDRVFSPLHF
TRBD2	many	TRBJ2-1	TRBV5-1	TGCGCCAGCAGCCGGGCGGGGGAGGGGTATGATGAGCAGTTCTTC	CASSRAGEGYDEQFF
NA	NA	TRBJ1-1	TRBV7-4	TGTGCCAGCAGCTTACGGCGGAAGGCCGGGTCGAAGGTAGACACTGAAGCTTTCTTT	CASSLRRKAGSKVDTEAFF
NA	many	TRBJ2-3	TRBV10-3	TGTGCCATCAGTGAGCCCGTAGGGGGTGATCGTCATACGCAGTATTTT	CAISEPVGGDRHTQYF
NA	NA	TRBJ2-3	TRBV12-3/TRBV12-4	TGTGCCAGCAGTTTAGAGGGTACGCCTCGGGGCCCAGATACGCAGTATTTT	CASSLEGTPRGPDTQYF
NA	many	TRBJ1-5	TRBV20-1	TGCAGTGCTCTATCAACGAGGGGAGGCAAGGGGCAGCCCCAGCATTTT	CSALSTRGGKGQPQHF
NA	NA	TRBJ2-5	TRBV20-1	TGCAGTGCTAGCGCGGGACAGAACAAGCAAGAGACCCAGTACTTC	CSASAGQNKQETQYF
TRBD2	few	TRBJ2-1	TRBV15	TGTGCCACCAGCAGAGCCACTAGCGGGTTACTGGGTGGGCAGTTCTTC	CATSRATSGLLGGQFF
NA	few	TRBJ2-2	TRBV5-6	TGTGCCAGCAGCTTGTGGTTCACCTCCAACACCGGGGAGCTGTTTTTT	CASSLWFTSNTGELFF
TRBD2	many	TRBJ2-7	TRBV3-1	TGTGCCAGCAGCCAAGATTCCGGGAGGTCGCAGTACTTC	CASSQDSGRSQYF
TRBD2	NA	TRBJ2-1	TRBV7-2	TGTGCCAGCAGCTCTCGAGGGATTCTAGCGGGTATGAATGAGCAGTTCTTC	CASSSRGILAGMNEQFF
TRBD2	NA	TRBJ2-7	TRBV7-9	TGTGCCAGCAGCCCCACTAGCGCCAGCTCCTACGAGCAGTACTTC	CASSPTSASSYEQYF
NA	few	TRBJ2-7	TRBV4-1	TGCGCCAGCAGCCAAGATGGCGAGCAGTACTTC	CASSQDGEQYF
NA	few	TRBJ2-5	TRBV28	TGTGCCAGCAGTTCCCCCGCAGGGAACCAAGAGACCCAGTACTTC	CASSSPAGNQETQYF
NA	NA	TRBJ1-1	TRBV20-1	TGCAGTGCTAGAGATCTCAGAAGCACTGAAGCTTTCTTT	CSARDLRSTEAFF
TRBD2	many	TRBJ2-1	TRBV10-3	TGTGCCATCAGTGAGGTGACGGGAGGAACGAATGAGCAGTTCTTC	CAISEVTGGTNEQFF
TRBD2	NA	TRBJ2-1	TRBV20-1	TGCAGTGCTAGCGAAACTAGCGGGATAACCTACAATGAGCAGTTCTTC	CSASETSGITYNEQFF
NA	many	TRBJ2-7	TRBV11-3	TGTGCCAGCAGCTCAGGGAGTGGACGAGAGCAGTACTTC	CASSSGSGREQYF
NA	many	TRBJ1-1	TRBV28	TGTGCCAGCAGTTTGGCGTTGAGCGACACTGAAGCTTTCTTT	CASSLALSDTEAFF
NA	few	TRBJ1-1	TRBV6-2/TRBV6-3	TGTGCCAGCAGTTACCAACTCTCGCAGGGGACTGAAGCTTTCTTT	CASSYQLSQGTEAFF
NA	NA	TRBJ2-1	TRBV14	TGTGCCAGCAGCCAAGTCCAGAGGCAAGGTGAGCAGTTCTTC	CASSQVQRQGEQFF
NA	many	TRBJ2-7	TRBV20-1	TGCAGTGCCCCACCAGCGACAGGAGCTCCCGAGCCTCAGTACTTC	CSAPPATGAPEPQYF
NA	NA	TRBJ2-1	TRBV11-2	TGTGCCAGCAGCTTAGGGAATTCTATTTACAATGAGCAGTTCTTC	CASSLGNSIYNEQFF
NA	once	TRBJ2-5	TRBV4-1	TGCGCCAGCAGCCAGGGGATCCTGGAGACCCAGTACTTC	CASSQGILETQYF
TRBD2	NA	TRBJ2-1	TRBV7-8	TGTGCCAGCAGCCCACGGGGCAATAGCGGGAGACCCGGCAATGAGCAGTTCTTC	CASSPRGNSGRPGNEQFF
TRBD1	many	TRBJ1-5	TRBV20-1	TGCAGTGCTAGAGAACCGACAGGGGGCGGCAATCAGCCCCAGCATTTT	CSAREPTGGGNQPQHF
NA	few	TRBJ1-2	TRBV28	TGTGCCGGTAATGCGGGAGGTCGGGACTACACCTTC	CAGNAGGRDYTF
TRBD2	many	TRBJ2-1	TRBV2	TGTGCCAGCAGTGAACGACTAGCCAACACCCAACGCAATGAGCAGTTCTTC	CASSERLANTQRNEQFF
NA	NA	TRBJ2-6	TRBV9	TGTGCCAGCTCTGGACTGAGCTCTGGGGCCAACGTCCTGACTTTC	CASSGLSSGANVLTF
TRBD2	few	TRBJ2-5	TRBV7-2	TGTGCCAGCAGCTTAGCTCCTAGCGGAGAGACCCAGTACTTC	CASSLAPSGETQYF
TRBD2	many	TRBJ2-1	TRBV5-1	TGCGCCAGCAGCTTGGTGGGACTAGAGCAGTTCTTC	CASSLVGLEQFF
NA	few	TRBJ2-7	TRBV6-2/TRBV6-3	TGTGCCAGCAGTACTGGGGGAACCTACGAGCAGTACTTC	CASSTGGTYEQYF
NA	many	TRBJ2-7	TRBV7-2	TGTGCCAGCAGCTTATTGGGACAAGGACACTACGAGCAGTACTTC	CASSLLGQGHYEQYF
NA	NA	TRBJ1-1	TRBV18	TGTGCCAGCTCACCACCGTCGGCCCGCACTGAAGCTTTCTTT	CASSPPSARTEAFF
NA	many	TRBJ2-2	TRBV3-1	TGTGCCAGCAGCCCCCTTCGGGCCACCGGGGAGCTGTTTTTT	CASSPLRATGELFF
TRBD1	NA	TRBJ1-2	TRBV19	TGTGCCAGTAACAAATGGCTAACAGGGGACAGCGGCTACACCTTC	CASNKWLTGDSGYTF